These 20 T cell receptor beta chains were sequenced from one sample in a study of cytomegalovirus exposure and HLA in healthy donors (dated by TCRdb to 2015 to 2018). The library was obtained by the immunoSEQ multiplex PCR assay. The multiplex PCR relied on a mix of 60 forward primers for TCR Vbeta segments and 13 reverse primers for TCR Jbeta segments. The table comes from immuneACCESS by way of TCRdb, which keeps in-frame sequences with V and J called. Part of the clones is missing from these tables; in studies checked, under half for an unresolved V gene and the rest for unknown reasons. The table for this sample lists more than 100,000 clones; around four fifths of them were counted only once. Around 28% of the sample is in the top ten clones. The sequenced material came from PBMCs. The receptors stem from a man between 60 and 75 years old in good health and CMV-seropositive.

The chain has TRBV6-6 and TRBJ1-1; D possibly corresponds to TRBD1 (5 bases). Looked up from germline, CDR1 is MNHNY and CDR2 is SVGAGI (reference sequence). CDR3 length: 14 amino acids. V was clipped by 2 bases and J by 5 bases, with 12 bases between them. The CDR3 DNA follows: TGTGCCAGCAGTTACGGGCAGGGAGGAACTGAAGCTTTCTTT. It translates to CASSYGQGGTEAFF.

This clone came up a few times. The rearrangement uses TRBV6-1 and TRBJ1-4; tentatively, D is TRBD1 (6 bases). The CDR3 consists of 15 residues. V lost 1 base and J 8 bases, leaving 14 bases between the germline ends. CDR1 and CDR2 from the germline V gene are MNHNS and SASEGT. The CDR3 DNA follows: TGTGCCAGCAGTGAAGGAACAGGGTGGAACGAAAAACTGTTTTTT. This sequence encodes CASSEGTGWNEKLFF.

The gene calls are TRBV7-9 and TRBJ2-2; tentative D call: TRBD2 (5 bases). The germline gives CDR1 SEHNR, CDR2 FQNEAQ (reference sequence). This CDR3 has 18 residues. The V gene lost 5 bases and the J gene lost 0 bases, with 19 bases spanning the gap. CDR3 residues: CASSPLEGVSANTGELFF. DNA for the CDR3: TGTGCCAGCAGCCCCCTAGAGGGTGTCAGCGCGAACACCGGGGAGCTGTTTTTT.

V is TRBV30 and J is TRBJ1-1; 11 bases fit TRBD1. The CDR3 totals 14 residues. Trimming removed 6 bases from V and 11 bases from J; junction bases left unmatched: 14. In germline, CDR1 is GTSNPN, CDR2 SVGIG (reference sequence). The CDR3 DNA sequence: TGTGCCTGCCCAATAGGGACAGGGGGGAGAGGGGCTTTCTTT. This encodes CACPIGTGGRGAFF. Combining the CDR3 with reference TRBV30 and TRBJ1-1 gives the whole variable domain SQTIHQWPATLVQPVGSPLSLECTVEGTSNPNLYWYRQAAGRGLQLLFYSVGIGQISSEVPQNLSASRPQDRQFILSSKKLLLSDSGFYLCACPIGTGGRGAFFGQGTRLTVV.

The CDR3: CASSLGGKGQPQHF. Here the CDR3 DNA reads TGTGCCAGCAGCTTAGGAGGAAAAGGTCAGCCCCAGCATTTT. The V and J genes are TRBV7-8 and TRBJ1-5; no reliable D call. Trimming cost V 1 base and J 6 bases, with 10 bases left between them. The CDR3 spans 14 residues. CDR1 is SGHVS, CDR2 FQNEAQ, per germline.

On this clone: The identical CDR3 is also encoded by other nucleotide sequences in the sample. The gene calls are TRBV7-2 and TRBJ2-1; 8 bases are a match to TRBD1. CDR3 length: 15 residues. In germline, CDR1 is SGHTA, CDR2 FQGNSA. Trimming at V came to 9 bases and at J to 0 bases, leaving 7 bases not matched to a gene. This CDR3 reads CASTLGTGSYNEQFF. DNA of the CDR3: TGTGCCAGTACCTTGGGGACAGGCTCCTACAATGAGCAGTTCTTC. Looking up the rest from reference TRBV7-2 and TRBJ2-1 gives the full variable domain: GAGVSQSPSNKVTEKGKDVELRCDPISGHTALYWYRQSLGQGLEFLIYFQGNSAPDKSGLPSDRFSAERTGGSVSTLTIQRTQQEDSAVYLCASTLGTGSYNEQFFGPGTRLTVL.

In DNA form, the CDR3 reads TGTGCCAGCAGTCCTAAACCCGGGGGCACTGAAGCTTTCTTT. This gives the protein CASSPKPGGTEAFF. V is TRBV6-6 and J is TRBJ1-1, with a possible D match to TRBD1 (5 bases). Trimming pared 5 bases from V and 4 bases from J, leaving 14 bases between. The CDR3 has 14 amino acids. Germline CDR1 reads MNHNY; CDR2 reads SVGAGI (reference sequence).

This sequence joins TRBV13 and TRBJ2-1, with a weak D call TRBD2 (5 bases). Germline values: CDR1 PRHDT, CDR2 FYEKMQ (reference sequence). Trimming pared 1 base from V and 6 bases from J, leaving 10 bases between. CDR3 size: 14 residues. Here the CDR3 reads CASSLDGESNEQFF. CDR3 sequence (DNA): TGTGCCAGCAGCTTAGATGGGGAGTCCAATGAGCAGTTCTTC.

This chain joins TRBV28 and TRBJ1-2, with 8 bases fitting TRBD1. CDR3 size: 17 residues. CDR1 and CDR2 from the germline V gene are MDHEN and SYDVKM. V was pared by 4 bases and J by 5 bases, with 15 bases of the junction left unmatched. DNA of the CDR3: TGTGCCAGCAGTTCCCCAGGACAGGGCGGGGAAGGGTATGGCTACACCTTC. Translated: CASSSPGQGGEGYGYTF.

The rearrangement uses TRBV5-1 and TRBJ2-6, with a tentative D call TRBD2 (6 bases). Germline assignment: CDR1 SGHRS and CDR2 YFSETQ. V lost 4 bases and J 0 bases, leaving 14 bases between the germline ends. This CDR3 has 17 residues. The CDR3 bases are TGCGCCAGCAGCGGCCGGACGGACTACTCTGGGGCCAACGTCCTGACTTTC. This translates into CASSGRTDYSGANVLTF.

The rearrangement uses TRBV7-2 and TRBJ2-1; 10 bases map to TRBD2. Per germline, CDR1 SGHTA and CDR2 FQGNSA. V dropped 2 bases and J dropped 6; count of bases not matched to a gene: 7. This CDR3 is built from 16 residues. Here the CDR3 DNA reads TGTGCCAGCAGCTTACTAGCGGGGGCCTCGGGCAATGAGCAGTTCTTC. It codes for CASSLLAGASGNEQFF.

The chain carries TRBV11-2 and TRBJ2-5; 7 bases match TRBD1. This CDR3 contains 13 residues. Germline loops: CDR1 SGHAT, CDR2 FQNNGV. Germline trimming cut 4 bases from V and 11 bases from J; bases unmatched to any gene: 10. The CDR3 DNA sequence: TGTGCCAGCAGCTATACAGGGGATCCGGGTCAGTACTTC. Encoded protein: CASSYTGDPGQYF.

J is TRBJ1-2 and V is TRBV6-5; D remains unclear. CDR3 size: 13 residues. V was shortened by 2 bases and J by 4 bases, with 8 bases between the two germline ends. Looked up from germline, CDR1 is MNHEY and CDR2 is SVGAGI. The CDR3 bases are TGTGCCAGCAGTTACGGGGAGCCCTATGGCTACACCTTC. Protein sequence: CASSYGEPYGYTF.

The chain couples TRBV6-5 to TRBJ2-1; D unclear. The CDR3 contains 11 residues. Germline V gene sequence: CDR1 MNHEY, CDR2 SVGAGI. The germline V and J ends were trimmed by 5 bases and 9 bases, with 8 bases remaining between them. The DNA for the CDR3 is TGTGCCAGCAGTGGCCATATTGAGCAGTTCTTC. Protein: CASSGHIEQFF.

CDR3 loop: CASSLPGLIAEAFF. CDR3 DNA: TGTGCCAGCAGCTTGCCGGGACTGATCGCTGAAGCTTTCTTT. The V and J genes are TRBV5-8 and TRBJ1-1, with D perhaps TRBD1 (5 bases). The germline V gene has CDR1 SGHTS and CDR2 YDEGEE. V shed 1 base and J shed 6 bases, with 13 bases lying between them. The CDR3 covers 14 residues.

V gene TRBV29-1 combines with J gene TRBJ2-7, with D perhaps matching TRBD2 (5 bases). In germline, CDR1 is SQVTM, CDR2 ANQGSEA. V was pared by 8 bases and J by 7 bases, with 15 bases between. The CDR3 runs 11 residues. The CDR3 coding sequence is TGCAGCTCCCAAAGCGGCGGAGAGCAGTACTTC. Its translation is CSSQSGGEQYF.

The sample holds one count of this clone. This chain uses TRBV29-1 with TRBJ1-2; possible D gene TRBD1, 5 bases. CDR1 is SQVTM, CDR2 ANQGSEA, per germline. Trimming cost V 2 bases and J 3 bases, with 13 bases left between them. The CDR3 totals 14 residues. The CDR3 region is CSVELAGYHYGYTF. CDR3 sequence (DNA): TGCAGCGTTGAATTGGCAGGGTACCACTATGGCTACACCTTC. Full variable domain (outside the CDR3, taken from reference TRBV29-1 and TRBJ1-2): SAVISQKPSRDICQRGTSLTIQCQVDSQVTMMFWYRQQPGQSLTLIATANQGSEATYESGFVIDKFPISRPNLTFSTLTVSNMSPEDSSIYLCSVELAGYHYGYTFGSGTRLTVV.

The V call is TRBV4-2, the J call TRBJ2-2; D is possibly TRBD1 (5 bases). V lost 1 base, J lost 1 base, and 10 bases lay in between. From germline, CDR1 is LGHNA and CDR2 YNFKEQ. This CDR3 has 16 amino acids. For the CDR3, the DNA is TGTGCCAGCAGCCAAGTCGTAAGGGGGAACACCGGGGAGCTGTTTTTT. It yields the protein CASSQVVRGNTGELFF.

V and J are TRBV5-6 and TRBJ2-7; D may be TRBD2 (5 bases). Germline CDR1 is SGHDT and CDR2 is YYEEEE. The CDR3 totals 12 residues. V lost 1 base and J lost 4, with 6 bases in between. The CDR3 nucleotides read TGTGCCAGCAGCTTGACGGGATACGAGCAGTACTTC. Its protein is CASSLTGYEQYF.

The rearrangement uses TRBV7-9 and TRBJ1-1; possible D gene TRBD1, 5 bases. With 1 base removed from V and 3 bases from J, the gap between germline ends came to 9 bases. The CDR3 is made up of 14 amino acids. Germline V gene data show CDR1 as SEHNR and CDR2 as FQNEAQ (reference sequence). The CDR3 protein is CASSLESGHTEAFF. CDR3 DNA: TGTGCCAGCAGCTTAGAGTCAGGGCACACTGAAGCTTTCTTT.